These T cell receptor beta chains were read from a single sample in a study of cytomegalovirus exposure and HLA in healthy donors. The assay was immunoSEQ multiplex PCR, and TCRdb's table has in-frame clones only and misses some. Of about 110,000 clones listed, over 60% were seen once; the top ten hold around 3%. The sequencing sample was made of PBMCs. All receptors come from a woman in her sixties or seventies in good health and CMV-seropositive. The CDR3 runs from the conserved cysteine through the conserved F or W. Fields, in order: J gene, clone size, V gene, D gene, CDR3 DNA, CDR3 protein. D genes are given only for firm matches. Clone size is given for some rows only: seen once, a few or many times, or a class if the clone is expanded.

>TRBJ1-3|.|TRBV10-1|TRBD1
TGCGCCAGCAGTGATGGGACAGCGCTCTCTGGAAACACCATATATTTT
CASSDGTALSGNTIYF
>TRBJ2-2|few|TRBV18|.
TGTGCCAGCTCACCATCTAGGAACACCGGGGAGCTGTTTTTT
CASSPSRNTGELFF
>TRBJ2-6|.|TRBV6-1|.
TGTGCCAGCAGAGAACAGGCGTCCTCGGGGGCCAACGTCCTGACTTTC
CASREQASSGANVLTF
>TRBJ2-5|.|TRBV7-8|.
TGTGCCAGCAGCTTAGTGAGGAGGGTAGGGGAGACCCAGTACTTC
CASSLVRRVGETQYF
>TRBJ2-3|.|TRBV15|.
TGTGCCACCAGCAGAGTACTCGGACAGAGTACAGATACGCAGTATTTT
CATSRVLGQSTDTQYF
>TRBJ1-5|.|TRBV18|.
TGTGCCAGCTCACCACCAGCAGGGCGCAATCAGCCCCAGCATTTT
CASSPPAGRNQPQHF
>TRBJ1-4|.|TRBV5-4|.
TGTGCCAGCAGCTCTCGGACAGAAAATGAAAAACTGTTTTTT
CASSSRTENEKLFF
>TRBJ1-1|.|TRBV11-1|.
TGTGCCAGCAGCCCCGGGACTGAAGCTTTCTTT
CASSPGTEAFF
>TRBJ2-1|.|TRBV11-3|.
TGTGCCAGCAGCGGAGAGGCCGAGCAGTTCTTC
CASSGEAEQFF
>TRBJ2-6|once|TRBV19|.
TGTGCCAGCAGCTCTGGGGCCAACGTCCTGACTTTC
CASSSGANVLTF
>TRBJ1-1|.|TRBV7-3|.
TGTGCCAGCAGCTTAAGTGGTCGAGGGAACACTGAAGCTTTCTTT
CASSLSGRGNTEAFF
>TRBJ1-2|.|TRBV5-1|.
TGCGCCAGCAGCTTGATGGGCCTCGAGGGCTACACCTTC
CASSLMGLEGYTF
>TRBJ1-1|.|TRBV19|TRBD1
TGTGCCAGTAGTAAGGGACAGCAGTGGGCTGAAGCTTTCTTT
CASSKGQQWAEAFF
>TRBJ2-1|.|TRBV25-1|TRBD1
TGTGCCAGCAGTGCCGGGACAGGGCTTGAGCAGTTCTTC
CASSAGTGLEQFF
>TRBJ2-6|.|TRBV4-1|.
TGCGCCAGCAGCCAAGTCGTCACAACTGGGGCCAACGTCCTGACTTTC
CASSQVVTTGANVLTF
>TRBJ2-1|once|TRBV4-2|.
TGTGCCAGCAGCCAAGATCTTACTCCAGCGTTGCCCAATGAGCAGTTCTTC
CASSQDLTPALPNEQFF
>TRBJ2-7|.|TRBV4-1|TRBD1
TGCGCCAGCAGCCGCTCCGGGACAGGCTCCCCCGAGCAGTACTTC
CASSRSGTGSPEQYF
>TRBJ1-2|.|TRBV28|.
TGTGCCAGCAGTCCGCCCGGCTATGGCTACACCTTC
CASSPPGYGYTF
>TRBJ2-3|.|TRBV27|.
TGTGCCAGCAGTCCCCAACGCGGGGTTAGCACAGATACGCAGTATTTT
CASSPQRGVSTDTQYF
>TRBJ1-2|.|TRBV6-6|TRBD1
TGTGCCAGCAGCCCGAGACAGGGCTATGGCTACACCTTC
CASSPRQGYGYTF
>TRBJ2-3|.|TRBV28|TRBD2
TGTGCCAGCAACCTTCTAGCGGGAGCTGCAGATACGCAGTATTTT
CASNLLAGAADTQYF
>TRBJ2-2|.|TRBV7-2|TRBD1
TGTGCCAGCAGAGGTACCCAGGGACAGACAGACACCGGGGAGCTGTTTTTT
CASRGTQGQTDTGELFF
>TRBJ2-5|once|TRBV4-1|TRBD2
TGCGCCAGCAGCCAAGAGAGGGGACCTTGGCGGGAGGAGGAGCAGTACTTC
CASSQERGPWREEEQYF
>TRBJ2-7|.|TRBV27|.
TGTGCCAGCAGTTTGGGAGGCGAGCAGTACTTC
CASSLGGEQYF
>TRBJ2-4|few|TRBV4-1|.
TGCGCCAGCAGCCAACCTCCGGGAGAAAACATTCAGTACTTC
CASSQPPGENIQYF
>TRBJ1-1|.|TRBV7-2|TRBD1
TGTGCCAGCAGCGAGAAACATACGGGCAGGGGGACCGTTTTAGCTGAAGCTTTCTTT
CASSEKHTGRGTVLAEAFF
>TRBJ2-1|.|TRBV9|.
TGTGCCAGCAGCGTAGAACATTTCTCCTACAATGAGCAGTTCTTC
CASSVEHFSYNEQFF
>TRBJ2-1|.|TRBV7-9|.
TGTGCCAGCAGCTCAACAGGGTACAATGAGCAGTTCTTC
CASSSTGYNEQFF
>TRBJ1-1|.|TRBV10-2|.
TGCGCCAGCAGTGAGTACAGAGACACTGAAGCTTTCTTT
CASSEYRDTEAFF
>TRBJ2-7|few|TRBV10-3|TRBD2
TGTGCCATCAGTGAGTCCGGGACTAGTCACGAGCAGTACTTC
CAISESGTSHEQYF
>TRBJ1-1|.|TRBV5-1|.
TGCGCCAGCAGGCGGGTCGAGAACACTGAAGCTTTCTTT
CASRRVENTEAFF
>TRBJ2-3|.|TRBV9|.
TGTGCCAGCGTGGGGGCTTCTAGCACAGATACGCAGTATTTT
CASVGASSTDTQYF
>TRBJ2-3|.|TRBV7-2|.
TGTGCCAGCAGCTTAGTCGGGGGCACAGATACGCAGTATTTT
CASSLVGGTDTQYF